These 2 T cell receptor beta chains originate from one sample sequenced in a study of T cell responses to AZD1222 COVID-19 vaccine (dated by TCRdb to about 2021). This specimen's time point label, interpreted: sample from adult after SARS-CoV-2 infection, after symptom onset. Libraries were made using the immunoSEQ multiplex PCR assay. TCRdb re-hosts the immuneACCESS table, in-frame sequences only. Its copies lack some clones; in the studies checked, an unresolved V gene accounts for under half of them, and the cause for the rest is not known. The sample table shows 150,000 or so clones, and approximately 86% are seen once. 5.5% to 8.5% of the sample rests with the top ten. The material was peripheral blood, obtained after recovery from COVID-19. Every receptor here comes from an adult who had recovered from COVID-19.

The rearrangement links TRBV14 to TRBJ1-1; no clear D gene. V lost 3 bases to trimming and J lost 4 bases, with 12 bases between them. Per germline, CDR1 SGHDN and CDR2 FVKESK. The CDR3 has 14 residues. This CDR3 reads CASSHRGGGTEAFF. In DNA, the CDR3 is TGTGCCAGCAGCCACCGGGGAGGAGGCACTGAAGCTTTCTTT.

The gene calls are TRBV4-3 and TRBJ2-3; no reliable D call. CDR3 length: 13 amino acids. V gave up 1 base and J gave up 6 bases, with 8 bases separating them. Germline CDR1 is LGHNA and CDR2 is YSLEER. CDR3 residues: CASSQARSDTQYF. CDR3 DNA sequence: TGCGCCAGCAGCCAAGCACGTTCCGATACGCAGTATTTT.